Below are 15 T cell receptor beta chains sequenced from a single sample in a study of T cells in tuberculosis. Clones were sequenced by immunoSEQ multiplex PCR, and TCRdb holds only the in-frame ones, with some missing. The sample contains approximately 59,000 clones, around 81% of which appear only once. Sorting used thawed, overnight-rested PBMC stained with anti-CD3, a viability dye and GMM-loaded CD1B tetramer. CD1B tetramers were loaded with Rhodococcus equi-derived C32 glucose monomycolate. Sequences were obtained from CD1b-GMM tetramer-negative cells sorted from PBMCs. The receptors here all came from an adult woman with latent tuberculosis.

V and J are TRBV27 and TRBJ2-2; 9 bases match TRBD2. This CDR3 is built from 16 residues. Germline values: CDR1 MNHEY, CDR2 SMNVEV (reference sequence). V was pared by 4 bases and J by 2 bases, with 5 bases of the junction left unmatched. The CDR3 reads CASSSPSGDNTGELFF. The CDR3 region has the DNA TGTGCCAGCAGTTCCCCTAGCGGGGATAACACCGGGGAGCTGTTTTTT.

J is TRBJ1-6 and V is TRBV7-6, with D hard to call. Germline values: CDR1 SGHVS, CDR2 FNYEAQ. The CDR3 has 17 residues. With 1 base removed from V and 0 bases from J, the gap between germline ends came to 10 bases. The CDR3 DNA sequence: TGTGCCAGCAGCTTAGGAGCCCGGGACTCCTATAATTCACCCCTCCACTTT. Protein product: CASSLGARDSYNSPLHF.

The chain links TRBV7-6 to TRBJ2-3; D ambiguous. Germline CDR1 SGHVS, CDR2 FNYEAQ. CDR3 length: 12 residues. V shed 2 bases and J shed 6 bases, with 6 bases lying between them. The CDR3 nucleotides are TGTGCCAGCAGCTTACCCCTGGATACGCAGTATTTT. This translates into CASSLPLDTQYF. The whole variable domain, filled in from reference TRBV7-6 and TRBJ2-3, reads GAGVSQSPRYKVTKRGQDVALRCDPISGHVSLYWYRQALGQGPEFLTYFNYEAQQDKSGLPNDRFSAERPEGSISTLTIQRTEQRDSAMYRCASSLPLDTQYFGPGTRLTVL.

The V gene is TRBV10-2, the J gene TRBJ1-1; 10 positions agree with TRBD1. V shed 8 bases, J shed 11 bases, and the junction held 17 bases outside the gene matches. This CDR3 has 15 residues. CDR1 is WSHSY, CDR2 SAAADI, per germline. This CDR3 is CASVDSGTGDPRAFF. CDR3 nucleotide sequence: TGCGCCAGCGTTGACTCCGGGACAGGGGACCCTAGGGCTTTCTTT.

This chain links TRBV11-2 with TRBJ1-5; D call uncertain. Germline-derived CDR1 and CDR2 are SGHAT and FQNNGV. The CDR3 loop spans 18 amino acids. V lost 4 bases and J lost 6, with 25 bases in between. In DNA form, the CDR3 reads TGTGCCAGCAGCTCACCAAAAAGAGGGAGGGCCGAAGGTCAGCCCCAGCATTTT. This encodes CASSSPKRGRAEGQPQHF.

This clone was seen more than once but under ten times. The chain uses TRBV7-9 and TRBJ1-2; no definite D call. The CDR3 is made up of 12 amino acids. Germline CDR1 SEHNR, CDR2 FQNEAQ (reference sequence). Between the trimmed V and J ends, which lost 3 bases and 5 bases, there was a span of 7 bases. CDR3 sequence (DNA): TGTGCCAGCAGCTTTACAGTGTATGGCTACACCTTC. Its translation: CASSFTVYGYTF.

This clone has only a few counts. This rearrangement joins TRBV6-5 to TRBJ1-2; 8 nucleotides match TRBD1. From germline, CDR1 is MNHEY and CDR2 SVGAGI. This CDR3 comprises 13 residues. Unmatched junction bases numbered 2, after V lost 2 bases and J lost 6 bases. In DNA form, the CDR3 reads TGTGCCAGCAGTTACGGACAGGGTCATGGCTACACCTTC. This sequence encodes CASSYGQGHGYTF.

The chain carries TRBV28 and TRBJ1-2; maybe TRBD1 (6 bases). The CDR3 spans 15 residues. Germline lookup yields CDR1 MDHEN and CDR2 SYDVKM. Trimming took off 3 bases at V and 0 bases at J, with 11 bases between the two ends. CDR3: CASSFPNRANYGYTF. Written as DNA, the CDR3 is TGTGCCAGCAGTTTCCCCAACAGGGCTAACTATGGCTACACCTTC.

The chain combines TRBV9 with TRBJ2-1, with a possible D match to TRBD2 (8 bases). Trimming left V 3 bases short and J 2 bases short, with 15 bases between. The V gene's germline CDR1 is SGDLS and CDR2 YYNGEE. The CDR3 length is 16 residues. In DNA, the CDR3 is TGTGCCAGCAGCGCAGGGGGACTAGGGGCCTACAATGAGCAGTTCTTC. Residues: CASSAGGLGAYNEQFF.

The J gene is TRBJ2-1, the V gene TRBV10-2, with 7 positions matching TRBD2. CDR3 length equals 14 residues. CDR1 is WSHSY and CDR2 is SAAADI in the germline V gene. With 6 bases clipped from V and 0 bases from J, the junction kept 2 bases outside the gene matches. The CDR3 loop is CASSRDYSYNEQFF. CDR3 DNA sequence: TGCGCCAGCAGCCGGGACTACTCCTACAATGAGCAGTTCTTC.

As for this clone: The sample carries other DNA sequences with the same CDR3. The chain joins TRBV4-3 to TRBJ1-1; weak D call: TRBD1 (5 bases). The germline CDR1 and CDR2 sequences are LGHNA and YSLEER. CDR3 length: 14 amino acids. The germline V and J ends were trimmed by 1 base and 4 bases, with 10 bases remaining between them. The CDR3 is CASSQGAGGTEAFF. For the CDR3, the DNA is TGCGCCAGCAGCCAAGGGGCGGGGGGCACTGAAGCTTTCTTT.

There are a few counts of this clone. The chain employs TRBV2 and TRBJ2-2, with 9 bases lining up with TRBD2. There are 15 residues in the CDR3. V trimming: 6 bases; J trimming: 5 bases; junction bases outside the gene matches: 7. Germline assignment: CDR1 SNHLY and CDR2 FYNNEI. CDR3 nucleotide sequence: TGTGCCAGCAGGGTATCGAGCGGGAGGACCGGGGAGCTGTTTTTT. Translated: CASRVSSGRTGELFF.

The chain links TRBV19 to TRBJ2-7, with 9 bases identical to TRBD1. This CDR3 spans 15 amino acids. Germline trimming cut 9 bases from V and 5 bases from J; bases unmatched to any gene: 14. The germline V gene has CDR1 LNHDA and CDR2 SQIVND (reference sequence). This chain's CDR3 is CASASGTGSSNEQYF. The DNA of the CDR3 is TGTGCCAGCGCCTCCGGGACAGGGTCTTCTAACGAGCAGTACTTC.

In DNA, the CDR3 is TGCAGCGCCCCGGCTAGCGGATTCACAGATACGCAGTATTTT. Its protein product is CSAPASGFTDTQYF. J is TRBJ2-3 and V is TRBV29-1; 7 bases are a match to TRBD2. Germline assignment: CDR1 SQVTM and CDR2 ANQGSEA. This CDR3 is built from 14 residues. J gave up 2 bases and V 7 bases, and 9 bases lay outside the gene matches.

The CDR3 DNA follows: TGTGCCAGCAGCCCCTTTAGGGGGGGCGATGGTGGCTACACCTTC. As protein: CASSPFRGGDGGYTF. V usage is TRBV5-5 and J usage is TRBJ1-2, with D maybe TRBD1 (6 bases). The CDR3 contains 15 residues. CDR1 SGHKS and CDR2 YYEKEE come from the germline V gene (reference sequence). The germline V and J ends were trimmed by 4 bases and 7 bases, with 20 bases remaining between them.